This T cell receptor (beta chain) was retrieved from a study of immune reconstitution after stem cell transplant in scleroderma (dated by TCRdb to 2017 to 2019). Taking its sample share into account, this clonotype is medium-sized (0.01 to 0.1%). Its antigen target is currently unknown. One base away there is no much larger clone; base qualities are not given. The library was generated by RT-PCR. TCRdb shows the sequencer as Illumina MiSeq. The raw public reads went through TCRdb reprocessing: fastp at Q25, MiXCR clone calling, in-frame beta chains kept. Each CDR3 protein appears once, grouped with its most common genes and DNA. The sample table holds about 4,000 distinct CDR3 sequences, of which 5.7% were seen once. The ten largest account for 15% to 17% of the sample. V ends up 3 bases short and J 8 bases short, with an unmatched junction base count of 24. In the germline V gene, CDR1 corresponds to SGHRS and CDR2 to YFSETQ. From cysteine to phenylalanine, the CDR3 is 21 amino acids long. The only DNA kept is the CDR3, 63 bases in frame from the first base.

The chain was built from TRBV5-1 and TRBJ2-1; a stretch of 12 junction bases matches TRBD1. The receptor was isolated from a female donor with systemic sclerosis. This specimen was collected before or after autologous hematopoietic stem cell transplantation (not recorded which). The sequenced DNA: TGCGCCAGCAGCTGGGGGACAGGGGGCGCCCCCTTAAAGCGGGTTGTCTATGAGCAGTTCTTC. The resulting protein is CASSWGTGGAPLKRVVYEQFF.